This TCR beta chain appears in the sequencing data of a study of circulating and synovial CD4+ cells in juvenile arthritis. Sequenced samples came from active juvenile idiopathic arthritis patients. This CDR3 is built from 16 residues. With respect to this clone: Its matching antigen is unknown.

Study-level findings and limits: Circulating pathogenic-like and bulk T cells looked alike by Vbeta family usage. Shared-clonotype fractions with synovium likely underestimate full repertoire overlap.

Generated by immunoSEQ multiplex PCR, the TCRdb table keeps only in-frame clones and is missing some. Of tens of thousands of clones listed, about 94% were seen once; the top ten hold 2.9%. The sequencing input was CD4+ T cells from blood. V and J are TRBV21-1 and TRBJ2-1; no DNA check was done on the table's D call, TRBD1. TRBV21-1 is tagged as a pseudogene. The clonotype was recovered from a human donor with juvenile idiopathic arthritis. CDR3 sequence (DNA): TGTGCCAGCAGCTCCCGACAGCGCAGCTCCTACAATGAGCAGTTCTTC. Translating gives CASSSRQRSSYNEQFF.